Presented here are 6 T cell receptor beta chains from one specimen sequenced in a study of T-cell reconstitution after alpha-beta-depleted transplantation in children. Unique molecular identifiers were incorporated into the prepared TCRbeta library. Via MiXCR, TCRdb re-called the PCR reads, giving one row per CDR3 protein. The repertoire holds hundreds of thousands of distinct CDR3 sequences, over 10% seen once, with 2.2% in the top ten. The sequencing used PBMCs, mostly from graft donor cells, collected 360 days after TCRalphabeta/CD19-depleted stem cell transplant. The receptors here all came from a male patient younger than 18 who had a stem cell transplant for acute myeloid leukemia, so the T cells may come from the graft donor.

This chain links TRBV6-1 with TRBJ2-5, with TRBD1 matching 10 bases. The ends lost 7 bases at V and 5 bases at J; junction bases unmatched: 7. CDR1 is MNHNS and CDR2 is SASEGT in the germline V gene. The CDR3 loop spans 14 amino acids. The CDR3 DNA reads as TGTGCCAGCAACCACCGGGACAGGGGTGAGACCCAGTACTTC. Translation gives CASNHRDRGETQYF.

This clonotype has only a few counts. V and J are TRBV10-3 and TRBJ2-1; 7 nucleotides line up with TRBD1. Germline V lookup: CDR1 ENHRY, CDR2 SYGVKD. CDR3 length: 14 amino acids. Trimming took 4 bases from V and 4 from J; bases not matched to a gene: 4. DNA for the CDR3: TGTGCCATCAGTGTCGGACAGGTTTACAATGAGCAGTTCTTC. Translated, it gives CAISVGQVYNEQFF.

This clonotype was detected only a few times. The chain uses TRBV12-3 or TRBV12-4 and TRBJ2-7; weak D call: TRBD1 (5 bases). The V end was cut by 2 bases, the J end by 4 bases, with 9 bases between. The CDR3 has 13 residues. In DNA, the CDR3 is TGTGCCAGCAGTTTACACAGGAATTACGAGCAGTACTTC. It is translated as CASSLHRNYEQYF.

This clonotype was seen ten or more times. The gene calls are TRBV29-1 and TRBJ2-5, with no clear D. This CDR3 region has 12 residues. The V end was cut by 4 bases, the J end by 0 bases, with 6 bases between. Germline CDR1 reads SQVTM; CDR2 reads ANQGSEA. CDR3 sequence reads: CSVGWDQETQYF. In nucleotides, the CDR3 is TGCAGCGTTGGGTGGGACCAAGAGACCCAGTACTTC.

This clonotype was counted at least ten times. This sequence joins TRBV27 and TRBJ2-7, with TRBD2 matching 8 bases. Trimming took 3 bases from V and 0 from J; bases not matched to a gene: 1. From germline, CDR1 is MNHEY and CDR2 SMNVEV (reference sequence). This CDR3 contains 14 residues. The CDR3 here is CASSFAGGSYEQYF. The CDR3 DNA reads TGTGCCAGCAGTTTTGCGGGAGGCTCCTACGAGCAGTACTTC.

This clonotype showed up just a few times. The chain employs TRBV10-3 and TRBJ2-3, with 12 bases fitting TRBD2. The germline V gene has CDR1 ENHRY and CDR2 SYGVKD. The CDR3 loop spans 17 amino acids. V was clipped by 4 bases and J by 3 bases; unmatched bases: 8. In DNA form, the CDR3 reads TGTGCCATCAGTGCGCGGACTAGCGGGACCCGAACAGATACGCAGTATTTT. This sequence encodes CAISARTSGTRTDTQYF.